This T cell receptor (beta chain) was recovered during a study of T and B cells in COVID-19 patients. The wider study: COVID-19 patients gave peripheral blood either during active infection or after recovery. In the active-infection cohort, 18 of 20 patients had comorbidities linked to unfavorable COVID-19 outcome.

V gave up 6 bases and J gave up 6 bases; unmatched junction bases: 9. The germline V gene encodes CDR1 SGHAT and CDR2 FQNNGV. The CDR3 consists of 15 residues. Multiplex PCR with BIOMED2 TRB-A/B primer pools amplified TRB rearrangements. TCRdb itself ran the multiplex PCR reads through MiXCR, one entry per CDR3 protein. In the table there are thousands of distinct CDR3 sequences, about 25% of which are singletons. Blood genomic DNA input for TRB amplification was 250-500 ng. Findings and caveats of the study: At recovery TRB diversity and richness exceeded healthy donors, after highly clonal active COVID-19 repertoires. Patients with COVID-19 reportedly showed strongly skewed T cell receptor beta variable and joining gene usage.

A word on this clonotype: Its antigen is as yet unknown.

This receptor was identified in a human donor with active COVID-19. The donor label of this sample is uncertain. The rearrangement joins TRBV11-2 to TRBJ2-1; the match to TRBD1 covers 9 bases. Sequenced input: blood. In DNA form, the CDR3 reads TGTGCCAGCAGTATTACAGGGGGCCCCATCAATGAGCAGTTCTTC. Its protein product is CASSITGGPINEQFF.